This note documents a single T cell receptor (beta chain) sequence. Its antigen is as yet unknown. The data were obtained in a study of ipilimumab plus nivolumab after autologous stem cell transplantation. Looking at the study overall: Patients received a median of about 5 ipilimumab and roughly eight nivolumab doses. Study observations and caveats: The authors say TCR, Treg and microbiome findings warrant further study.

Ipilimumab, 1 mg/kg, started 14 to 28 days after autologous transplant. Dosing: nivolumab 3 mg/kg IV, weeks 1, 4, 7, 10, then every two weeks to week 26. Germline CDR1 is LNHDA and CDR2 is SQIVND (reference sequence). This CDR3 is built from 14 residues. V was cut by 0 bases and J by 8 bases, with 14 bases left in between. Here immunoSEQ multiplex PCR was the method, and the copy in TCRdb shows in-frame clones only, minus some. In the table there are 43,000 or so clones, roughly 90% of which are singletons. The V and J genes are TRBV19 and TRBJ2-7; D uncertain. Here the sequenced sample was PBMCs, taken in a trial of ipilimumab plus nivolumab as post-transplant consolidation. The origin of this receptor is a male donor with multiple myeloma. CDR3 DNA sequence: TGTGCCAGTAGTATAGATCGCACAGCCAGCAAGCAGTACTTC. This gives the protein CASSIDRTASKQYF.